The 22 T cell receptor beta chains given below trace back to one sample, sequenced in a study of blood T cell repertoires in COVID-19. Produced via immunoSEQ multiplex PCR; TCRdb's table is partial and in-frame only. The profile covers about 270,000 clones, with around 82% appearing a single time and 8% to 10% taken by the ten largest. Source material: peripheral blood. The receptors derive from a woman in her forties or fifties who had recovered from COVID-19.

The V call is TRBV2, the J call TRBJ1-1; D gene ambiguous. CDR1 and CDR2 from the germline V gene are SNHLY and FYNNEI. The V gene lost 7 bases and the J gene lost 0 bases, with 12 bases spanning the gap. The length of the CDR3 is 14 residues. DNA for the CDR3: TGTGCCAGCAAGGAGGAGGGCGTGAACACTGAAGCTTTCTTT. Translating it yields CASKEEGVNTEAFF.

The gene calls are TRBV6-5 and TRBJ1-5; TRBD1 matches at 9 bases. In germline, CDR1 is MNHEY, CDR2 SVGAGI. J was trimmed by 3 bases and V by 4 bases; bases with no gene match: 7. The length of the CDR3 is 16 residues. For the CDR3, the DNA is TGTGCCAGCAGTTCCGCCGGGACAGGGAACAATCAGCCCCAGCATTTT. It specifies CASSSAGTGNNQPQHF.

The chain uses TRBV28 and TRBJ1-2; D might be TRBD1 (6 bases). Trimming stripped 7 bases from V and 8 bases from J, with 14 bases between. This CDR3 has 12 residues. The germline gives CDR1 MDHEN, CDR2 SYDVKM. CDR3 sequence: CASNIVRGGYTF. The CDR3 DNA is TGTGCCAGCAATATCGTCAGGGGAGGCTACACCTTC.

The rearrangement joins TRBV20-1 to TRBJ2-7, with D possibly being TRBD2 (6 bases). The CDR3 is 13 amino acids. CDR1 is DFQATT and CDR2 is SNEGSKA in the germline V gene (reference sequence). V was trimmed by 3 bases and J by 3 bases, leaving 12 bases between them. This CDR3 is CSASSEGLYEQYF. The CDR3 nucleotides are TGCAGTGCTAGTTCCGAGGGACTCTACGAGCAGTACTTC.

This clone has only a few counts. The CDR3 DNA reads as TGTGCCAGCAGCTTGGCTAGCGAGAATGAGCAGTTCTTC. It codes for CASSLASENEQFF. The chain is built from TRBV5-4 and TRBJ2-1; possible D gene TRBD2, 6 bases. CDR3 length: 13 residues. CDR1 and CDR2 from the germline V gene are SGHNT and YYREEE (reference sequence). Trimming took off 0 bases at V and 7 bases at J, with 8 bases between the two ends.

The V gene is TRBV7-2, the J gene TRBJ2-7; 8 nucleotides match TRBD1. The CDR3 totals 16 residues. Losses at the gene ends were 0 bases for V and 3 bases for J; bases not matched to a gene: 7. Germline values: CDR1 SGHTA, CDR2 FQGNSA. The CDR3 DNA follows: TGTGCCAGCAGCTTAGCGCTGGACAGGGTTCTCTACGAGCAGTACTTC. Translated, it gives CASSLALDRVLYEQYF.

This clone turned up a few times. This sequence joins TRBV4-1 and TRBJ1-6; D is possibly TRBD1 (6 bases). Germline V gene lookup returns CDR1 MGHRA and CDR2 YSYEKL. The CDR3 length is 17 residues. Trimming took 1 base from V and 7 from J, leaving 17 bases between them. The CDR3 region has the DNA TGCGCCAGCAGCCAAGGATCCCGGGACATCACCAATTCACCCCTCCACTTT. This sequence encodes CASSQGSRDITNSPLHF.

The rearrangement links TRBV19 to TRBJ1-3, with D maybe TRBD1 (5 bases). The CDR3 extends over 15 amino acids. The germline gives CDR1 LNHDA, CDR2 SQIVND (reference sequence). V was shortened by 5 bases and J by 1 base, with 12 bases between the two germline ends. The CDR3 region is CASSDSGLSGNTIYF. Written as DNA, the CDR3 is TGTGCCAGTAGTGACTCAGGGTTATCTGGAAACACCATATATTTT.

The chain joins TRBV19 to TRBJ2-1; the D gene is possibly TRBD2 (6 bases). Germline CDR1 LNHDA, CDR2 SQIVND (reference sequence). There are 14 residues in the CDR3. V lost 6 bases and J lost 0, with 9 bases in between. CDR3 in DNA: TGTGCCAGTAGGACTAGTAACTCCTACAATGAGCAGTTCTTC. This gives the protein CASRTSNSYNEQFF.

The gene calls are TRBV19 and TRBJ2-1, with 13 positions matching TRBD2. Germline CDR1 is LNHDA and CDR2 is SQIVND (reference sequence). This CDR3 is built from 17 residues. With 10 bases clipped from V and 4 bases from J, the junction kept 13 bases outside the gene matches. CDR3 nucleotide sequence: TGTGCCACCGAGAGGCGGACTAGCGGGAGAGGGTACAATGAGCAGTTCTTC. This encodes CATERRTSGRGYNEQFF.

This clone was found a few times. This chain joins TRBV6-5 and TRBJ2-2, with TRBD2 matching over 10 bases. From germline, CDR1 is MNHEY and CDR2 SVGAGI. Unmatched junction bases numbered 2, after V lost 6 bases and J lost 1 base. The length of the CDR3 is 15 residues. The CDR3 is CASSRTSGNTGELFF. The CDR3 DNA is TGTGCCAGCAGCCGGACTAGCGGGAACACCGGGGAGCTGTTTTTT.

The chain uses TRBV7-2 and TRBJ1-3; 7 nucleotides match TRBD1. The CDR3 length is 15 residues. Germline assignment: CDR1 SGHTA and CDR2 FQGNSA. The V and J ends lost 5 bases and 1 base, in that order; junction bases with no gene match: 5. For the CDR3, the DNA is TGTGCCAGCAGCCCCCAGACAGGGTCTGGAAACACCATATATTTT. Translated, it gives CASSPQTGSGNTIYF.

The rearrangement joins TRBV30 to TRBJ2-1; D is perhaps TRBD1 (5 bases). Germline CDR1 GTSNPN, CDR2 SVGIG (reference sequence). V was trimmed by 8 bases and J by 4 bases, leaving 15 bases between them. There are 13 residues in the CDR3. CDR3 protein: CAHDSGVYNEQFF. As DNA, the CDR3 is TGTGCCCACGACAGTGGGGTTTACAATGAGCAGTTCTTC. The full variable domain, with the rest looked up from reference TRBV30 and TRBJ2-1, is SQTIHQWPATLVQPVGSPLSLECTVEGTSNPNLYWYRQAAGRGLQLLFYSVGIGQISSEVPQNLSASRPQDRQFILSSKKLLLSDSGFYLCAHDSGVYNEQFFGPGTRLTVL.

This chain uses TRBV7-9 with TRBJ1-1, with unresolved D. Trimming left V 4 bases short and J 4 bases short, with 10 bases between. The CDR3 is 13 amino acids. CDR1 is SEHNR, CDR2 FQNEAQ, per germline (reference sequence). The DNA of the CDR3 is TGTGCCAGCAGCTCTAGCCCCTTCACTGAAGCTTTCTTT. Its protein product is CASSSSPFTEAFF.

The chain carries TRBV6-2 or TRBV6-3 and TRBJ2-3, with 8 bases lining up with TRBD2. The ends lost 5 bases at V and 2 bases at J; junction bases unmatched: 6. CDR1 is MNHEY, CDR2 SVGEGT, per germline. The CDR3 covers 15 residues. The CDR3 sequence is CASSPALADTDTQYF. Here the CDR3 DNA reads TGTGCCAGCAGTCCCGCACTAGCGGACACAGATACGCAGTATTTT.

V usage is TRBV14 and J usage is TRBJ2-2; no firm D call. The length of the CDR3 is 13 residues. Germline CDR1 reads SGHDN; CDR2 reads FVKESK. Trimming shortened V by 2 bases and J by 6 bases, and 7 bases separated the two germline ends. CDR3 in amino acids: CASSQSQAGELFF. Here the CDR3 DNA reads TGTGCCAGCAGCCAATCCCAGGCCGGGGAGCTGTTTTTT. The full variable domain, with the rest looked up from reference TRBV14 and TRBJ2-2, is EAGVTQFPSHSVIEKGQTVTLRCDPISGHDNLYWYRRVMGKEIKFLLHFVKESKQDESGMPNNRFLAERTGGTYSTLKVQPAELEDSGVYFCASSQSQAGELFFGEGSRLTVL.

The rearrangement uses TRBV7-9 and TRBJ2-5, with D tentatively TRBD2 (5 bases). Between the trimmed V and J ends, which lost 2 bases and 1 base, there was a span of 14 bases. Germline assignment: CDR1 SEHNR and CDR2 FQNEAQ (reference sequence). The CDR3 loop spans 16 amino acids. The CDR3 loop is CASSLMGVVIQETQYF. The CDR3 DNA is TGTGCCAGCAGCTTAATGGGAGTGGTAATCCAAGAGACCCAGTACTTC.

The chain employs TRBV3-1 (or the pseudogene TRBV3-2) and TRBJ1-2; D is unclear. Per germline, CDR1 LGHDT and CDR2 YNNKEL (reference sequence). CDR3 length equals 13 residues. Trimming removed 1 base from V and 7 bases from J, with 10 bases in between. In nucleotides, the CDR3 is TGTGCCAGCAGCCAAGGTTCTTTGAGTGGCTACACCTTC. Protein sequence: CASSQGSLSGYTF.

The genes are TRBV3-1 (or the pseudogene TRBV3-2) and TRBJ2-2, with 8 bases fitting TRBD1. The CDR3 has 16 residues. CDR1 and CDR2 (germline): LGHDT, YNNKEL (reference sequence). The ends lost 1 base at V and 1 base at J; junction bases unmatched: 2. The CDR3 protein is CASSQAGTGNTGELFF. CDR3 nucleotides: TGTGCCAGCAGCCAAGCCGGGACAGGGAACACCGGGGAGCTGTTTTTT.

J is TRBJ2-1 and V is TRBV5-1; 8 bases agree with TRBD1. The germline V gene encodes CDR1 SGHRS and CDR2 YFSETQ. The J segment lost 6 bases and the V segment lost 2 bases, leaving 4 bases of the junction unmatched. The CDR3 runs 14 residues. The CDR3 spells CASSFRGRSNEQFF. CDR3 DNA sequence: TGCGCCAGCAGCTTCAGGGGGCGCTCCAATGAGCAGTTCTTC. Full variable domain (rest looked up from reference TRBV5-1 and TRBJ2-1): KAGVTQTPRYLIKTRGQQVTLSCSPISGHRSVSWYQQTPGQGLQFLFEYFSETQRNKGNFPGRFSGRQFSNSRSEMNVSTLELGDSALYLCASSFRGRSNEQFFGPGTRLTVL.

In its sample, this clone was seen a few times. Other DNA sequences in this specimen translate into the identical CDR3. The chain joins TRBV28 to TRBJ1-5, with unresolved D. This CDR3 has 11 amino acids. Germline V gene sequence: CDR1 MDHEN, CDR2 SYDVKM. Trimming shortened V by 6 bases and J by 4 bases, and 4 bases separated the two germline ends. CDR3: CASSLNQPQHF. DNA for the CDR3: TGTGCCAGCAGCCTTAATCAGCCCCAGCATTTT.

This sequence joins TRBV5-4 and TRBJ2-2, with 9 bases matching TRBD2. This CDR3 spans 16 amino acids. Germline lookup yields CDR1 SGHNT and CDR2 YYREEE (reference sequence). With V trimmed by 4 bases and J by 0 bases, 4 bases remained unmatched. The CDR3 coding sequence is TGTGCCAGCAGCCGCGGACTAGCGACGAACACCGGGGAGCTGTTTTTT. Translation: CASSRGLATNTGELFF.